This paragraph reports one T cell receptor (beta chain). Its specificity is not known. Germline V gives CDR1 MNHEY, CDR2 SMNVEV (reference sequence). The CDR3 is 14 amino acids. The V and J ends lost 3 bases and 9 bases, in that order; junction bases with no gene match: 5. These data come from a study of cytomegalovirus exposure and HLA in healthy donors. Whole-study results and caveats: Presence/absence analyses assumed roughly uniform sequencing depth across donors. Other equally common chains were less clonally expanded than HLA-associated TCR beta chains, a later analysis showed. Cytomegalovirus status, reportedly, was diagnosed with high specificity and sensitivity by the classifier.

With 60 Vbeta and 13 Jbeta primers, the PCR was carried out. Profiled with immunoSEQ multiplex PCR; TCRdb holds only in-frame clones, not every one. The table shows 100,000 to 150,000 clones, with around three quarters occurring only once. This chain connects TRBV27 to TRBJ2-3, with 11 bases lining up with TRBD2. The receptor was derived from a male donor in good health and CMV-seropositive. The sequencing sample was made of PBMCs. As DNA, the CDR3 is TGTGCCAGCAGTTTGAATAGCGGGAGGGGAACGCAGTATTTT. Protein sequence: CASSLNSGRGTQYF.